The source of this T cell receptor beta chain is a study of tumor and adjacent non-tumor tissue in lung cancer. This sample's RNA came from whole unsorted tissue. TCRbeta libraries were built with three rounds of nested PCR, modified from ARM-PCR. TCRdb itself ran the multiplex PCR reads through MiXCR, one entry per CDR3 protein. The table records 120,000 to 150,000 distinct CDR3 sequences, around 65% of them present only once. This clonotype has at least ten counts. Material for sequencing was lung tumor tissue. The sequence was collected from a man aged 55 to 70 with small cell lung cancer.

CDR3 region: CASSWGNEQFF. CDR3 coding DNA: TGTGCCAGCAGTTGGGGGAATGAGCAGTTCTTC. The V gene is TRBV6-1, the J gene TRBJ2-1; D assignment may be TRBD1 or TRBD2 (5 bases each). V lost 5 bases and J 7 bases, leaving 6 bases between the germline ends. CDR1 MNHNS and CDR2 SASEGT come from the germline V gene. This CDR3 region has 11 residues.